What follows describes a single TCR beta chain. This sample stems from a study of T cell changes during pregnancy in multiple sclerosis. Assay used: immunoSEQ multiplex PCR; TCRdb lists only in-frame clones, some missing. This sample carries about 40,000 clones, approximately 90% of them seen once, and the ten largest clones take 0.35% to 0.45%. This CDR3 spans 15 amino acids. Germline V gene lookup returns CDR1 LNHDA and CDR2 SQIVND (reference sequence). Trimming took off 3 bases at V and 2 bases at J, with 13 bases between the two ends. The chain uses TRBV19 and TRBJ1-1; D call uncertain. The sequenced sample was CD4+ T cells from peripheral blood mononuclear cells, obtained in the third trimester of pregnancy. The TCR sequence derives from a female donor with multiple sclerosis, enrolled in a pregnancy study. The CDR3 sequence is CASSIDFGQNTEAFF. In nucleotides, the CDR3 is TGTGCCAGTAGTATTGATTTTGGGCAAAACACTGAAGCTTTCTTT. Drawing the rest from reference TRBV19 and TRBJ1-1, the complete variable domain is DGGITQSPKYLFRKEGQNVTLSCEQNLNHDAMYWYRQDPGQGLRLIYYSQIVNDFQKGDIAEGYSVSREKKESFPLTVTSAQKNPTAFYLCASSIDFGQNTEAFFGQGTRLTVV.